One and the same sample provided the 19 T cell receptor beta chains below, sequenced in a study of shared clonotypes between healthy human individuals. Repertoires were generated with immunoSEQ multiplex PCR, while TCRdb's copy carries only in-frame clones and drops some. The sample contains hundreds of thousands of clones, 70% to 80% of which appear only once. Sequencing was carried out using PBMCs. The receptors were gathered from a middle-aged woman in good health. Some clones in this sample may be carry-over from other donors' samples.

This clone was seen only once. The rearrangement links TRBV5-1 to TRBJ2-7, with 12 bases matching TRBD2. J lost 4 bases, V lost 4 bases, and 15 bases had no gene match. The germline CDR1 and CDR2 sequences are SGHRS and YFSETQ. This CDR3 is built from 18 residues. The CDR3 DNA sequence: TGCGCCAGCAGCGACGGGGCTAGCGGGAGGGCCAAGTCTTACGAGCAGTACTTC. Translated: CASSDGASGRAKSYEQYF.

This clone has more than one count but fewer than ten. This chain uses TRBV5-4 with TRBJ1-4; D uncertain. CDR3 size: 13 residues. Germline values: CDR1 SGHNT, CDR2 YYREEE (reference sequence). The ends were cut back, 0 bases at V and 6 bases at J, with 6 bases in the middle. CDR3 amino acids: CASSLVGDEKLFF. The DNA for the CDR3 is TGTGCCAGCAGCTTGGTCGGGGATGAAAAACTGTTTTTT.

The genes are TRBV29-1 and TRBJ2-1; 7 nucleotides agree with TRBD1. V lost 3 bases, J lost 1 base, and 3 bases stayed unmatched. This CDR3 comprises 14 residues. Germline V gene lookup returns CDR1 SQVTM and CDR2 ANQGSEA. The CDR3 protein is CSVETGWSYNEQFF. DNA of the CDR3: TGCAGCGTTGAGACAGGGTGGTCCTACAATGAGCAGTTCTTC.

In the case of this clone: This may be a read error, as it is one base from a much larger clone. The V call is TRBV29-1, the J call TRBJ2-7; the D gene is possibly TRBD1 (5 bases). CDR3 length equals 11 residues. Germline loops: CDR1 SQVTM, CDR2 ANQGSEA. CDR3 region: CSAEGAYEQYF. The CDR3 region has the DNA TGCAGCGCTGAAGGGGCCTACGAGCAGTACTTC.

This chain links TRBV5-4 with TRBJ2-1, with 7 bases fitting TRBD2. The germline V gene encodes CDR1 SGHNT and CDR2 YYREEE (reference sequence). This CDR3 has 14 residues. With V trimmed by 4 bases and J by 3 bases, 4 bases remained unmatched. CDR3 in amino acids: CASSPQRGYNEQFF. The CDR3 DNA follows: TGTGCCAGCAGCCCCCAGCGGGGCTACAATGAGCAGTTCTTC.

This CDR3 reads CASSPHAGGITDTQYF. The CDR3 region has the DNA TGTGCCAGCAGCCCGCATGCAGGGGGGATCACAGATACGCAGTATTTT. This chain joins TRBV7-8 and TRBJ2-3, with D maybe TRBD1 (7 bases). The CDR3 is 16 amino acids. Germline loops: CDR1 SGHVS, CDR2 FQNEAQ. V was trimmed by 5 bases and J by 2 bases, leaving 17 bases between them.

The V call is TRBV6-6, the J call TRBJ2-4; no reliable D call. Germline loops: CDR1 MNHNY, CDR2 SVGAGI (reference sequence). The CDR3 covers 12 residues. Trimming took off 8 bases at V and 9 bases at J, with 14 bases between the two ends. The CDR3 nucleotides are TGTGCCAGCGGAATTAACCTATCCATTCAGTACTTC. This gives the protein CASGINLSIQYF.

The CDR3 reads CASSWQYNEKLFF. CDR3 in DNA: TGTGCCAGTAGCTGGCAGTATAATGAAAAACTGTTTTTT. The gene calls are TRBV19 and TRBJ1-4; D gene ambiguous. Germline V gene sequence: CDR1 LNHDA, CDR2 SQIVND (reference sequence). Between the trimmed V and J ends, which lost 6 bases and 4 bases, there was a span of 9 bases. There are 13 residues in the CDR3.

This clone was detected once. The chain uses TRBV4-2 and TRBJ1-3, with D perhaps matching TRBD1 (5 bases). This CDR3 spans 16 amino acids. The V gene's germline CDR1 is LGHNA and CDR2 YNFKEQ. Trimming left V 1 base short and J 0 bases short, with 10 bases between. The CDR3 loop is CASSQGTLPSGNTIYF. Written as DNA, the CDR3 is TGTGCCAGCAGCCAAGGGACATTACCCTCTGGAAACACCATATATTTT.

The chain recombines TRBV5-1 with TRBJ1-4; perhaps TRBD1 as D (6 bases). Trimming removed 2 bases from V and 4 bases from J, with 9 bases in between. Looked up from germline, CDR1 is SGHRS and CDR2 is YFSETQ. The CDR3 sequence is 14 residues long. The CDR3: CASSLRTDNEKLFF. CDR3 coding DNA: TGCGCCAGCAGCTTAAGGACAGATAATGAAAAACTGTTTTTT.

The chain employs TRBV2 and TRBJ2-3; TRBD1 might be the D (5 bases). The CDR3 contains 14 residues. Germline V CDR1 and CDR2: SNHLY, FYNNEI. V shed 6 bases and J shed 0 bases, with 10 bases lying between them. The CDR3 is CASRQGPSTDTQYF. The CDR3 DNA reads TGTGCCAGCAGGCAGGGCCCTAGCACAGATACGCAGTATTTT.

The chain is built from TRBV10-1 and TRBJ2-4, with TRBD2 matching over 14 bases. The CDR3 extends over 23 amino acids. In germline, CDR1 is WNHNN, CDR2 SYGVQD (reference sequence). V lost 0 bases, J lost 1 base, and 17 bases stayed unmatched. CDR3 coding DNA: TGCGCCAGCAGTGAGTCAAGGGGGCAGTTGACTAGCGGGAGGGCCGGGGCCAAAAACATTCAGTACTTC. Protein sequence: CASSESRGQLTSGRAGAKNIQYF.

This clone showed up just a few times. The chain is built from TRBV2 and TRBJ1-5; 11 positions agree with TRBD1. The CDR3 covers 14 residues. Germline assignment: CDR1 SNHLY and CDR2 FYNNEI. V shed 4 bases and J 6 bases; nucleotides not matched to a gene: 2. The CDR3 is CASSGDRGFQPQHF. In DNA, the CDR3 is TGTGCCAGCAGTGGGGACAGGGGGTTTCAGCCCCAGCATTTT.

The chain carries TRBV19 and TRBJ2-2; D uncertain. V was cut by 7 bases and J by 3 bases, with 12 bases left in between. The CDR3 is made up of 14 amino acids. Germline V gives CDR1 LNHDA, CDR2 SQIVND (reference sequence). The CDR3 DNA sequence: TGTGCCAGTAACCCGACGTGGCACACCGGGGAGCTGTTTTTT. It translates to CASNPTWHTGELFF.

The chain uses TRBV28 and TRBJ2-7, with D tentatively TRBD1 (6 bases). Germline V gene lookup returns CDR1 MDHEN and CDR2 SYDVKM. The ends were cut back, 8 bases at V and 3 bases at J, with 11 bases in the middle. The CDR3 has 12 residues. Here the CDR3 DNA reads TGTGCCAGCGGGGGCGGGCGCTACGAGCAGTACTTC. As protein: CASGGGRYEQYF.

The chain carries TRBV5-6 and TRBJ1-4, with no clear D. The CDR3 contains 16 residues. V gave up 0 bases and J gave up 0 bases, with 9 bases separating them. From germline, CDR1 is SGHDT and CDR2 YYEEEE. The CDR3 region has the DNA TGTGCCAGCAGCTTGGAGAGACCGACAACTAATGAAAAACTGTTTTTT. It encodes CASSLERPTTNEKLFF.

This clone has just a few counts. The chain carries TRBV21-1 and TRBJ2-5; no DNA check was done on the table's D call, TRBD2. TRBV21-1 is noted as a pseudogene. The CDR3 has 17 residues. This chain's CDR3 is CASSKGGGVVGQETQYF. DNA for the CDR3: TGTGCCAGCAGCAAAGGTGGAGGGGTAGTCGGCCAAGAGACCCAGTACTTC.

Only one count was recorded for this clone. The chain has TRBV28 and TRBJ2-1; the D is unclear. Between the trimmed V and J ends, which lost 2 bases and 0 bases, there was a span of 5 bases. The length of the CDR3 is 14 residues. Per the germline V gene, CDR1 is MDHEN and CDR2 is SYDVKM. CDR3 in amino acids: CASSLGSSYNEQFF. Here the CDR3 DNA reads TGTGCCAGCAGTTTAGGTAGCTCCTACAATGAGCAGTTCTTC.

The genes are TRBV5-1 and TRBJ2-5; D gene unclear. Germline loops: CDR1 SGHRS, CDR2 YFSETQ. CDR3 size: 14 residues. V lost 3 bases and J lost 1, with 10 bases in between. The CDR3 nucleotides read TGCGCCAGCAGCTCTGGGCCCCCCCAAGAGACCCAGTACTTC. Translated: CASSSGPPQETQYF.